This TCR beta chain was sequenced during a study of shared clonotypes between healthy human individuals. CDR3 length: 18 amino acids. From germline, CDR1 is SGHDN and CDR2 FVKESK. V lost 2 bases, J lost 1 base, and 19 bases lay in between. Profiled with immunoSEQ multiplex PCR; TCRdb holds only in-frame clones, not every one. Seen here are about 490,000 clones, 81% observed once, and the top ten hold about 13%. V is TRBV14 and J is TRBJ2-3; D gene unclear. The sample comprised PBMCs. The origin of this receptor is a woman aged 40-49 years in good health. Some clones in this sample may be carry-over from other donors' samples. CDR3 DNA sequence: TGTGCCAGCAGCCAATCATTGGCCTATTCCGAGGGCACAGATACGCAGTATTTT. Amino acid sequence: CASSQSLAYSEGTDTQYF.